The rows below give T cell receptor beta chains drawn from one sample of a study of blood T cell repertoires in COVID-19. The assay was immunoSEQ multiplex PCR, and TCRdb's table has in-frame clones only and misses some. The data contain approximately 200,000 clones, around 82% of them singletons. The sample consisted of PBMCs or T cells enriched from blood (not recorded which). The origin of the receptors is a woman aged 40 to 50 with acute COVID-19. CDR3s leave out the opening cysteine and the closing phenylalanine or tryptophan. Fields, in order: J gene, V gene, CDR3 protein.

TRBJ1-5	TRBV12-2	ASRSWPPQH
TRBJ1-1	TRBV19	ASSATVNTEAF
TRBJ2-5	TRBV7-3	ASSRDRGETQY
TRBJ2-1	TRBV30	AWSAGGVNEQF
TRBJ1-5	TRBV4-3	ASSQSTGISGQPQH
TRBJ2-1	TRBV28	ASSRYADTYNEQF
TRBJ2-3	TRBV7-3	ASSLGLAETDTQY
TRBJ2-3	TRBV28	ASRIAGAPDTQY
TRBJ2-1	TRBV24-1	ATSDSFTGGEGSYNEQF
TRBJ1-4	TRBV2	ASSKGKGEKLF
TRBJ1-5	TRBV30	AWSGQGNQPQH
TRBJ2-1	TRBV7-3	ASSLNGIRAGGNNEQF
TRBJ2-1	TRBV5-1	ASSFSGRAAYNEQF
TRBJ2-7	TRBV21-1	ASSDHLQGYEQY
TRBJ2-3	TRBV9	ASSVADRAGWTDTQY
TRBJ2-4	TRBV27	ASSSPGRAKNIQY
TRBJ1-1	TRBV28	ASSLPGSTEAF
TRBJ2-1	TRBV7-6	ASSLGQGYHNEQF
TRBJ1-5	TRBV2	ASSGQGANQPQH
TRBJ2-1	TRBV4-2	ASSQGGGDRNEQF
TRBJ1-1	TRBV7-9	ASSYAGSNTEAF
TRBJ1-5	TRBV6-1	ASSGRAGALNQPQH
TRBJ2-3	TRBV7-8	ASSLADSGGAADTQY
TRBJ2-1	TRBV6-4	ASSDGTSAYNEQF
TRBJ1-5	TRBV28	ASVRDSAYQPQH
TRBJ1-2	TRBV4-2	ASSQAGVLVVGYT
TRBJ1-5	TRBV19	ASSMRGSDRPDQPQH
TRBJ2-7	TRBV6-1	ASSEVPGEWGLTYEQY
TRBJ2-1	TRBV6-2/TRBV6-3	ASRRAGSSSYNEQF
TRBJ1-4	TRBV3-1/TRBV3-2	ASSQDWTANEKLF
TRBJ2-7	TRBV6-2/TRBV6-3	ASSYGREQY
TRBJ1-4	TRBV11-3	ASSLGQGEASNEKLF
TRBJ1-2	TRBV5-4	ASTMAGDYGYT
TRBJ2-2	TRBV28	ASKSLAAFTGELF
TRBJ1-5	TRBV4-1	ASSQADRGRGPQH
TRBJ1-6	TRBV29-1	SVDVGDNSPLH
TRBJ2-1	TRBV11-2	ASSLDVGRPFQF
TRBJ1-1	TRBV19	ASSMSGRMNTEAF
TRBJ2-7	TRBV7-2	ASSLAVKLAGGEQY
TRBJ2-7	TRBV30	AWKPQGREQY
TRBJ1-6	TRBV2	ASRQRQGEPLH